This record concerns one T cell receptor (beta chain) sequence. Germline V gene lookup returns CDR1 SGHAT and CDR2 FQNNGV. The J segment lost 7 bases and the V segment lost 5 bases, leaving 4 bases of the junction unmatched. The CDR3 has 12 amino acids. Survey-level TCR beta sequencing used the immunoSEQ assay. Some clones are missing from TCRdb's copy, which holds only in-frame ones; the method was immunoSEQ multiplex PCR. This sample has about 68,000 clones, with about 93% found just once. This receptor was identified in a man between 35 and 55 years old with rheumatoid arthritis. The V call is TRBV11-2, the J call TRBJ1-1; 7 bases line up with TRBD1. The sequenced sample consisted of PBMCs. The chain's CDR3 is CASSPRDSEAFF. CDR3 DNA sequence: TGTGCCAGCAGCCCCCGGGACAGTGAAGCTTTCTTT.